This T cell receptor beta chain was found in a study of regulatory T cells in long-lasting Graves disease. Construction of the TCR beta libraries employed iRepertoire HTBI primers in conjunction with Arm-PCR of CDR3 regions. TCRdb analysed the multiplex PCR reads with MiXCR anew, one entry per CDR3 protein. The table lists approximately 400,000 distinct CDR3 sequences, just under 15% of them singletons, with approximately 15% in the top ten. About this clonotype itself: Being one base from a much bigger clone, this may be a read error.

CDR3 length: 15 residues. Germline lookup yields CDR1 DFQATT and CDR2 SNEGSKA (reference sequence). Trimming cost V 2 bases and J 6 bases; bases outside gene matches: 6. Time point: newly diagnosed GD, antithyroid drugs for less than 3 months. PBMC RNA was the source of the TCR library. The same specimen was also included in a second study, on T cells in Graves' hyperthyroidism and ophthalmopathy.

The V call is TRBV20-1, the J call TRBJ2-2, with 10 bases aligning to TRBD2. This clonotype originated in a woman aged 25 to 39 with Graves disease. The specimen comprised peripheral blood mononuclear cells (PBMCs), sampled at new diagnosis, from a patient treated with antithyroid drugs. CDR3: CSARLAGASPGELFF. The CDR3 DNA follows: TGCAGTGCTAGACTAGCGGGAGCGTCTCCCGGGGAGCTGTTTTTT.